The present T cell receptor beta chain was sequenced within a study of cytomegalovirus exposure and HLA in healthy donors. Turning to the study itself: Earlier work reported 117 million unique TCR beta sequences from about 190 million T cells.

The primer mix had 60 Vbeta and 13 Jbeta primers. Assay: immunoSEQ multiplex PCR; the TCRdb copy retains only in-frame clones and omits some. Here the sample spans approximately 140,000 clones, roughly 78% being singletons. This CDR3 contains 15 residues. The germline CDR1 and CDR2 sequences are SGHNT and YYREEE (reference sequence). V dropped 3 bases and J dropped 1 base, with 10 bases sitting between them. Sequencing used PBMCs. The sequence was obtained from a man aged 50 to 60 in good health and CMV-seropositive. V gene TRBV5-4 combines with J gene TRBJ2-2; D may be TRBD1 (5 bases). The CDR3 DNA follows: TGTGCCAGCAGCTCGGAGCAGGGGAACACCGGGGAGCTGTTTTTT. Translated: CASSSEQGNTGELFF.